This T cell receptor (beta chain) was sequenced during a study of spatial heterogeneity in lung cancer (dated by TCRdb to about 2019). Concerning the study at large: Beta-chain transcripts were consistently detected in greater numbers than alpha-chain transcripts, which likely reflected higher beta-chain transcript abundance. Nonsynonymous mutation counts, determined by whole-exome sequencing of tumor tissue, were related to TCR repertoire features. TCR alpha and beta repertoires were quantitatively compared across multiple tumor regions, matched nontumor lung and blood in non-small cell lung cancer. In the raw uncorrected reads, each unique combination of TCR and UMI appeared more than ten times on average. At surgery, both alpha and beta chains were TCR-sequenced in around 240 tumor regions, approximately 64 matched nontumor lung samples and some 56 PBMC samples.

In its sample, this clonotype was seen many times. Its antigen specificity is not known. One base away there is no much larger clone; base qualities are not given. The sample's time point label, decoded: sample taken at primary tumor resection. Whole RNA extracted from tumor and nontumor lung tissue, or from cryopreserved PBMC samples, was used for TCR sequencing without cell sorting. The donors were 70 or so patients from the lung TRACERx cohort who had early-stage, untreated non-small cell lung cancer. Only patients for whom sufficient RNA was available from at least two tumor regions were selected for TCR sequencing. The junction shows trimming of 6 bases on V and 1 base on J, plus 19 bases between the germline ends. The cysteine opens and the phenylalanine closes a CDR3 of 16 amino acids. Kept here is only the CDR3 DNA, which spans 48 bases and is read in frame from base 1. Receptor amplification or capture employed 5' RACE. Sequencer: NextSeq 500. The TCR library protocol attached a unique molecular identifier to each TCR cDNA molecule to allow correction of PCR and sequencing errors. The source study handled its data this way. TCR identification, UMI-based error correction and CDR3 extraction were performed with Decombinator tools. TCRs above a frequency of 2 per 1,000, corresponding to the top 1% of the tumor frequency distribution, were defined as expanded. Rényi diversity was computed with the R vegan package after subsampling each repertoire 100 times to 5,000 TCRs. CDR3 similarity networks were built from amino acid triplet string-kernel similarity, connecting CDR3s with pairwise similarity above 0.82. TCRdb passed the public sequencing reads through fastp at Q25 and MiXCR, retaining productive beta sequences. Rows are unified per CDR3 protein, each entry keeping the most common DNA and genes. TCRdb's processing, not the authors' own work, is the source of the V and J calls. In all, the sample holds over 25,000 distinct CDR3 sequences, and roughly 8% of those were seen once. Around 34% of the sample belongs to the ten largest clones.

Paper-wide results and their limitations: Confirming at a functional level the hypothesis that regional TCRs recognize regional mutations was considered to require additional single-cell paired TCR alpha and beta sequencing. Ubiquitous expanded tumor TCRs were detected in blood more often at tumor resection than at routine follow-up.

This sequence uses TRBV12-3 or TRBV12-4 and TRBJ2-7; a tentative D match to TRBD2 spans 5 bases. The material sequenced was PBMCs, taken at surgery. The TCR comes from a female donor with early-stage non-small cell lung cancer. The CDR3 sequence is CASSLSWRPGSYEQYF. The nucleotide sequence reads as follows: TGTGCCAGCAGCCTTAGTTGGAGGCCGGGGTCCTACGAGCAGTACTTC.